A single sample gave rise to the 30 T cell receptor beta chains below, sequenced in a study of blood T cell repertoires in COVID-19. TCRdb's table, derived via immunoSEQ multiplex PCR, lists solely in-frame clones and lacks some. The table has about 120,000 clones, about four fifths seen once. The source material was peripheral blood. These receptors were obtained from a woman of 80 years or more with acute or convalescent COVID-19.

The chain carries TRBV12-3 or TRBV12-4 and TRBJ1-4; no clear D. The CDR3 loop spans 11 amino acids. The ends were cut back, 1 base at V and 10 bases at J, with 4 bases in the middle. The CDR3 DNA reads as TGTGCCAGCAGTTTAGAACTAAAACTGTTTTTT. Its protein is CASSLELKLFF.

The chain employs TRBV6-5 and TRBJ2-1; 9 bases are shared with TRBD1. Germline V gene lookup returns CDR1 MNHEY and CDR2 SVGAGI. The CDR3 sequence is 15 residues long. J lost 2 bases, V lost 6 bases, and 5 bases had no gene match. CDR3 protein: CASSDTGGAYNEQFF. The CDR3 DNA sequence: TGTGCCAGCAGCGATACAGGGGGCGCCTACAATGAGCAGTTCTTC.

This sequence joins TRBV5-1 and TRBJ2-3; the match to TRBD2 covers 7 bases. Per germline, CDR1 SGHRS and CDR2 YFSETQ. The trim removed 3 bases at V and 1 base at J, leaving 8 bases unmatched. This CDR3 has 16 residues. This CDR3 reads CASSSRTSHRTDTQYF. DNA for the CDR3: TGCGCCAGCAGCTCCCGGACTAGTCACCGCACAGATACGCAGTATTTT.

Written as DNA, the CDR3 is TGTGCCAGCAGCCAAGATGGCCTCCCAAACACAGATACGCAGTATTTT. This translates into CASSQDGLPNTDTQYF. This sequence joins TRBV4-2 and TRBJ2-3; D is undetermined. The germline V gene has CDR1 LGHNA and CDR2 YNFKEQ. Trimming removed 0 bases from V and 2 bases from J, with 12 bases in between. The CDR3 sequence is 16 residues long.

The chain carries TRBV9 and TRBJ2-2; D possibly corresponds to TRBD2 (6 bases). Germline-derived CDR1 and CDR2 are SGDLS and YYNGEE. The V end lost 2 bases, the J end lost 0 bases, and 17 bases lay between the germline ends. The CDR3 runs 18 residues. DNA of the CDR3: TGTGCCAGCAGCGTTTGGTTTGCCGGGGGACCGAACACCGGGGAGCTGTTTTTT. It translates to CASSVWFAGGPNTGELFF.

This chain connects TRBV5-6 to TRBJ2-1; 8 nucleotides match TRBD2. The CDR3 runs to 15 residues. CDR1 SGHDT and CDR2 YYEEEE come from the germline V gene. The trim removed 4 bases at V and 6 bases at J, leaving 9 bases unmatched. The CDR3 coding sequence is TGTGCCAGCAGCCCCCGGGCTAGCGGGTTCAATGAGCAGTTCTTC. Residues: CASSPRASGFNEQFF.

This clone was seen a few times. The V call is TRBV18, the J call TRBJ1-6, with D tentatively TRBD1 (5 bases). V lost 0 bases and J lost 8, with 14 bases in between. The CDR3 is 16 residues long. Germline loops: CDR1 KGHSH, CDR2 LQKENI. The CDR3 spells CASSPPARGGDSPLHF. The DNA for the CDR3 is TGTGCCAGCTCACCACCGGCACGGGGAGGGGATTCACCCCTCCACTTT.

The chain combines TRBV25-1 with TRBJ1-2; 12 nucleotides line up with TRBD1. CDR3 length: 15 residues. Per the germline V gene, CDR1 is MGHDK and CDR2 is SYGVNS. The J segment lost 6 bases and the V segment lost 1 base, leaving 3 bases of the junction unmatched. CDR3 sequence: CASSEWGQGADGYTF. The CDR3 DNA reads as TGTGCCAGCAGTGAATGGGGACAGGGGGCGGATGGCTACACCTTC.

The genes are TRBV4-3 and TRBJ1-6; tentative D call: TRBD1 (5 bases). Trimming shortened V by 2 bases and J by 8 bases, and 19 bases separated the two germline ends. Germline CDR1 reads LGHNA; CDR2 reads YSLEER. The CDR3 is 17 amino acids. The CDR3 DNA follows: TGCGCCAGCAGCCAACCGCCAGCGGGGGGTGGTTATTCACCCCTCCACTTT. It is translated as CASSQPPAGGGYSPLHF.

The rearrangement links TRBV3-1 (or the pseudogene TRBV3-2) to TRBJ1-3; a possible D gene is TRBD1 (5 bases). This CDR3 is 15 amino acids long. The V end was cut by 2 bases, the J end by 4 bases, with 12 bases between. Germline CDR1 and CDR2: LGHDT and YNNKEL (reference sequence). The CDR3 DNA follows: TGTGCCAGCAGCCAAAACAGGTTCGGGGGAAACACCATATATTTT. Translated, it gives CASSQNRFGGNTIYF.

This clone was observed once. V and J are TRBV6-5 and TRBJ1-2; D perhaps matches TRBD1 (5 bases). The germline V gene encodes CDR1 MNHEY and CDR2 SVGAGI. CDR3 length equals 13 residues. V was pared by 0 bases and J by 4 bases, with 6 bases between. Written as DNA, the CDR3 is TGTGCCAGCAGTTACTCGGGACTCTATGGCTACACCTTC. The encoded protein is CASSYSGLYGYTF.

V and J are TRBV10-3 and TRBJ2-1; D is ambiguous. The CDR3 runs 13 residues. Germline V lookup: CDR1 ENHRY, CDR2 SYGVKD. V was pared by 5 bases and J by 9 bases, with 14 bases between. This chain's CDR3 is CAISRDRQAEQFF. CDR3 DNA sequence: TGTGCCATCAGTAGAGACCGCCAGGCTGAGCAGTTCTTC.

The chain links TRBV28 to TRBJ1-5; 7 bases fit TRBD1. The CDR3 length is 16 residues. Germline CDR1 and CDR2: MDHEN and SYDVKM. J was trimmed by 6 bases and V by 3 bases; bases with no gene match: 11. The CDR3 loop is CASSFPLRQGSQPQHF. In DNA form, the CDR3 reads TGTGCCAGCAGTTTCCCACTTAGACAGGGAAGTCAGCCCCAGCATTTT.

Details on this clone: At one end, the junction sequence differs from germline, possibly due to a read error. The chain recombines TRBV9 with TRBJ1-6; D uncertain. Germline V lookup: CDR1 SGDLS, CDR2 YYNGEE. The CDR3 runs 15 residues. This chain's CDR3 is CASSVGQAYNSPLHF. CDR3 DNA: TGTGCCAGCAGCGTAGGGCAGGCCTACAATTCACCCCTCCACTTT.

The chain recombines TRBV9 with TRBJ2-1; tentatively, D is TRBD2 (6 bases). V lost 4 bases to trimming and J lost 7 bases, with 15 bases between them. This CDR3 is 14 amino acids long. Germline values: CDR1 SGDLS, CDR2 YYNGEE. CDR3: CASSITLGGNEQFF. CDR3 sequence (DNA): TGTGCCAGCAGCATAACCCTTGGGGGGAATGAGCAGTTCTTC.

For this clone: This same CDR3 is encoded by further DNA sequences in the sample. V and J are TRBV19 and TRBJ1-5; D is ambiguous. The V gene lost 1 base and the J gene lost 4 bases, with 5 bases spanning the gap. There are 13 residues in the CDR3. The germline gives CDR1 LNHDA, CDR2 SQIVND (reference sequence). CDR3 in amino acids: CASSIGRNQPQHF. For the CDR3, the DNA is TGTGCCAGTAGTATAGGGCGGAATCAGCCCCAGCATTTT. Complete variable domain (other parts from reference TRBV19 and TRBJ1-5): DGGITQSPKYLFRKEGQNVTLSCEQNLNHDAMYWYRQDPGQGLRLIYYSQIVNDFQKGDIAEGYSVSREKKESFPLTVTSAQKNPTAFYLCASSIGRNQPQHFGDGTRLSIL.

The gene calls are TRBV3-1 (or the pseudogene TRBV3-2) and TRBJ1-2, with D possibly matching TRBD1 (6 bases). Germline V gene data show CDR1 as LGHDT and CDR2 as YNNKEL (reference sequence). The CDR3 contains 15 residues. Trimming pared 2 bases from V and 2 bases from J, leaving 12 bases between. CDR3 protein: CASSQNGQPNYGYTF. Here the CDR3 DNA reads TGTGCCAGCAGCCAAAACGGACAGCCAAACTATGGCTACACCTTC.

This clone was found once. V is TRBV5-1 and J is TRBJ1-1; D remains ambiguous. Germline CDR1 SGHRS, CDR2 YFSETQ. Trimming took 1 base from V and 1 from J, leaving 8 bases between them. The CDR3 contains 14 residues. The CDR3 region is CASSLTSSNTEAFF. CDR3 nucleotides: TGCGCCAGCAGCTTGACCAGTTCGAACACTGAAGCTTTCTTT.

V and J are TRBV5-5 and TRBJ1-2; 8 bases are a match to TRBD1. V lost 5 bases, J lost 6 bases, and 9 bases stayed unmatched. CDR1 is SGHKS and CDR2 is YYEKEE in the germline V gene (reference sequence). CDR3 length equals 14 residues. The CDR3 DNA reads as TGTGCCAGCAGTCGCCTGACAGGGGCGGATGGCTACACCTTC. Its protein is CASSRLTGADGYTF.

This clone was observed a few times. The chain is built from TRBV9 and TRBJ1-1; D gene ambiguous. Trimming took 5 bases from V and 1 from J, leaving 9 bases between them. Germline V gives CDR1 SGDLS, CDR2 YYNGEE. The CDR3 consists of 13 residues. This CDR3 reads CASSFTANTEAFF. CDR3 nucleotide sequence: TGTGCCAGCAGTTTCACAGCGAACACTGAAGCTTTCTTT.

This clone occurred once. CDR3 sequence (DNA): TGTGCCAGCAGCCCCGGGGATGGTACGAACACCGGGGAGCTGTTTTTT. Residues: CASSPGDGTNTGELFF. The rearrangement uses TRBV4-2 and TRBJ2-2; tentatively, D is TRBD2 (5 bases). The CDR3 is 16 residues long. V was shortened by 4 bases and J by 0 bases, with 12 bases between the two germline ends. Germline CDR1 is LGHNA and CDR2 is YNFKEQ.

V gene TRBV15 combines with J gene TRBJ2-2; the match to TRBD1 covers 7 bases. Germline V gene lookup returns CDR1 LNHNV and CDR2 YYDKDF (reference sequence). The CDR3 runs 14 residues. J gave up 7 bases and V 2 bases, and 4 bases lay outside the gene matches. The CDR3 DNA is TGTGCCACCAGCAGAAACAGGGGCGGCGGGGAGCTGTTTTTT. It yields the protein CATSRNRGGGELFF. The full variable domain, with the rest looked up from reference TRBV15 and TRBJ2-2, is DAMVIQNPRYQVTQFGKPVTLSCSQTLNHNVMYWYQQKSSQAPKLLFHYYDKDFNNEADTPDNFQSRRPNTSFCFLDIRSPGLGDTAMYLCATSRNRGGGELFFGEGSRLTVL.

The CDR3 spells CASSVASAGGQETQYF. DNA for the CDR3: TGTGCCAGCAGCGTAGCCAGCGCGGGGGGCCAAGAGACCCAGTACTTC. The chain recombines TRBV9 with TRBJ2-5; 8 bases are a match to TRBD2. With 0 bases clipped from V and 1 base from J, the junction kept 5 bases outside the gene matches. Per the germline V gene, CDR1 is SGDLS and CDR2 is YYNGEE. CDR3 length: 16 residues.

The sample holds one count of this clone. This chain joins TRBV4-1 and TRBJ1-1; D unresolved. V lost 3 bases and J 4 bases, leaving 15 bases between the germline ends. Germline loops: CDR1 MGHRA, CDR2 YSYEKL. CDR3 size: 15 residues. The CDR3 DNA is TGCGCCAGCAGCCAGACGGGGTCGGGCGGCACTGAAGCTTTCTTT. This sequence encodes CASSQTGSGGTEAFF.

The J gene is TRBJ1-3, the V gene TRBV19; D gene unclear. In germline, CDR1 is LNHDA, CDR2 SQIVND (reference sequence). CDR3 size: 14 residues. V was shortened by 3 bases and J by 0 bases, with 6 bases between the two germline ends. CDR3 residues: CASSMAASGNTIYF. CDR3 nucleotide sequence: TGTGCCAGTAGTATGGCGGCCTCTGGAAACACCATATATTTT.

The gene calls are TRBV11-2 and TRBJ1-2, with TRBD1 as a possible D gene (5 bases). The V end lost 4 bases, the J end lost 4 bases, and 10 bases lay between the germline ends. CDR1 is SGHAT, CDR2 FQNNGV, per germline. CDR3 length equals 13 residues. The CDR3 reads CASSSVGGYGYTF. For the CDR3, the DNA is TGTGCCAGCAGCTCCGTCGGGGGCTATGGCTACACCTTC.

V and J are TRBV2 and TRBJ2-7; D call uncertain. V lost 4 bases, J lost 1 base, and 8 bases lay in between. This CDR3 is 13 amino acids long. The germline CDR1 and CDR2 sequences are SNHLY and FYNNEI. The CDR3 is CASSAGRSYEQYF. In DNA, the CDR3 is TGTGCCAGCAGTGCCGGCAGGTCCTACGAGCAGTACTTC.

The CDR3 protein is CASSVLNSNSPLHF. For the CDR3, the DNA is TGTGCCAGCAGCGTTCTGAACTCTAATTCACCCCTCCACTTT. The chain recombines TRBV9 with TRBJ1-6; no firm D call. Per the germline V gene, CDR1 is SGDLS and CDR2 is YYNGEE. The CDR3 runs 14 residues. V was cut by 2 bases and J by 6 bases, with 9 bases left in between. Using reference TRBV9 and TRBJ1-6 for the parts outside the CDR3, the full variable domain is DSGVTQTPKHLITATGQRVTLRCSPRSGDLSVYWYQQSLDQGLQFLIQYYNGEERAKGNILERFSAQQFPDLHSELNLSSLELGDSALYFCASSVLNSNSPLHFGNGTRLTVT.

The gene calls are TRBV6-6 and TRBJ1-1, with 10 bases aligning to TRBD1. The CDR3 sequence is 15 residues long. Germline CDR1 and CDR2: MNHNY and SVGAGI (reference sequence). The ends lost 4 bases at V and 7 bases at J; junction bases unmatched: 9. CDR3 sequence: CASSSSTGGMVEAFF. DNA for the CDR3: TGTGCCAGCAGTTCATCGACAGGGGGCATGGTTGAAGCTTTCTTT.

This clone was seen more than once but under ten times. CDR3 loop: CASSPRRASGNTIYF. Here the CDR3 DNA reads TGTGCCAGCAGCCCCAGGAGGGCCTCTGGAAACACCATATATTTT. This rearrangement joins TRBV7-8 to TRBJ1-3; D unresolved. The CDR3 is 15 residues long. V was clipped by 5 bases and J by 0 bases, with 11 bases between them. The germline V gene has CDR1 SGHVS and CDR2 FQNEAQ.